A single sample is the source of the 20 T cell receptor beta chains below, sequenced in a study of cytomegalovirus exposure and HLA in healthy donors (dated by TCRdb to about 2017). Library creation used the immunoSEQ multiplex PCR assay. A mixture of 60 forward primers for TCR Vbeta segments and 13 reverse primers for TCR Jbeta segments was used in the multiplex PCR. TCRdb stores this immuneACCESS table with in-frame sequences only. Part of the clones is absent; in the studies checked, under half of the shortfall reflects unresolved V genes, and no reason is known for the rest. For this sample there are 120,000 or so clones; roughly four fifths appear just once. In total, the top ten clones hold more than 1.5% of the sample. Specimen: PBMCs. Receptor source: a man aged 40-50 years in good health and CMV-seronegative.

The rearrangement joins TRBV7-8 to TRBJ1-1; D is perhaps TRBD1 (5 bases). The CDR3 sequence is 15 residues long. Per germline, CDR1 SGHVS and CDR2 FQNEAQ. Trimming took off 5 bases at V and 5 bases at J, with 18 bases between the two ends. CDR3 sequence: CASSPIPQGWTEAFF. The CDR3 DNA follows: TGTGCCAGCAGCCCCATACCCCAGGGTTGGACTGAAGCTTTCTTT.

This clone showed up just once. For the CDR3, the DNA is TGTGCCAGCAGTTATCAGCCTCGGGGGACCCAGTACTTC. It is translated as CASSYQPRGTQYF. The rearrangement joins TRBV6-6 to TRBJ2-5; the D gene is possibly TRBD2 (5 bases). Germline assignment: CDR1 MNHNY and CDR2 SVGAGI (reference sequence). The V end was cut by 3 bases, the J end by 7 bases, with 12 bases between. CDR3 length: 13 amino acids.

This chain joins TRBV5-1 and TRBJ2-7; 7 bases align to TRBD2. The V gene end was trimmed by 3 bases and the J gene end by 3 bases; junction bases not matched to a gene: 6. The CDR3 contains 14 residues. Germline CDR1 reads SGHRS; CDR2 reads YFSETQ. The CDR3 DNA sequence: TGCGCCAGCAGCTGGGAAGCGGGGATCTACGAGCAGTACTTC. Encoded protein: CASSWEAGIYEQYF. Full variable domain (remainder filled in from reference TRBV5-1 and TRBJ2-7): KAGVTQTPRYLIKTRGQQVTLSCSPISGHRSVSWYQQTPGQGLQFLFEYFSETQRNKGNFPGRFSGRQFSNSRSEMNVSTLELGDSALYLCASSWEAGIYEQYFGPGTRLTVT.

This clone was observed a few times. CDR3 nucleotide sequence: TGCGCCAGCAGCGGGCAACAGGGGGCAACGGAAAAACTGTTTTTT. Translated: CASSGQQGATEKLFF. The chain has TRBV5-1 and TRBJ1-4; 9 nucleotides agree with TRBD1. CDR1 SGHRS and CDR2 YFSETQ come from the germline V gene. V was clipped by 4 bases and J by 8 bases; unmatched bases: 9. CDR3 length equals 15 residues.

The chain is built from TRBV2 and TRBJ1-3, with D perhaps TRBD1 (6 bases). This CDR3 region has 16 residues. Germline CDR1 reads SNHLY; CDR2 reads FYNNEI. Trimming took 6 bases from V and 3 from J, leaving 18 bases between them. This CDR3 is CASSSRGLAGGNTIYF. The CDR3 bases are TGTGCCAGCAGCTCCAGGGGTCTTGCTGGTGGAAACACCATATATTTT. Looking up the rest from reference TRBV2 and TRBJ1-3 gives the full variable domain: EPEVTQTPSHQVTQMGQEVILRCVPISNHLYFYWYRQILGQKVEFLVSFYNNEISEKSEIFDDQFSVERPDGSNFTLKIRSTKLEDSAMYFCASSSRGLAGGNTIYFGEGSWLTVV.

V usage is TRBV28 and J usage is TRBJ2-7, with 8 bases matching TRBD1. Trimming at V came to 4 bases and at J to 4 bases, leaving 9 bases not matched to a gene. Germline V gene lookup returns CDR1 MDHEN and CDR2 SYDVKM. CDR3 size: 15 residues. The CDR3 nucleotides are TGTGCCAGCAGTTGGCTAGGACAGGGAGATTACGAGCAGTACTTC. It specifies CASSWLGQGDYEQYF.

V is TRBV6-6 and J is TRBJ1-2; TRBD1 aligns across 7 bases. Germline V gene sequence: CDR1 MNHNY, CDR2 SVGAGI (reference sequence). The CDR3 consists of 15 residues. Trimming removed 5 bases from V and 4 bases from J; junction bases left unmatched: 10. CDR3: CASSNPDRYFYGYTF. As DNA, the CDR3 is TGTGCCAGCAGTAACCCGGACAGGTACTTCTATGGCTACACCTTC.

This clone has only a few counts. The J gene is TRBJ2-2, the V gene TRBV2; the match to TRBD1 covers 10 bases. Germline-derived CDR1 and CDR2 are SNHLY and FYNNEI. The CDR3 runs to 14 residues. With 5 bases clipped from V and 7 bases from J, the junction kept 4 bases outside the gene matches. The CDR3 coding sequence is TGTGCCAGCAGTTTGGGACAGGGGATCGGGGAGCTGTTTTTT. It specifies CASSLGQGIGELFF.

As regards this clone: This specimen includes other DNA sequences encoding the same CDR3. The rearrangement uses TRBV5-1 and TRBJ2-7; 9 bases are shared with TRBD2. CDR3 length equals 16 residues. CDR1 and CDR2 (germline): SGHRS, YFSETQ. Trimming at V came to 4 bases and at J to 4 bases, leaving 12 bases not matched to a gene. The CDR3 loop is CASSPGLATSVYEQYF. In DNA, the CDR3 is TGCGCCAGCAGCCCGGGACTAGCCACAAGTGTATACGAGCAGTACTTC.

The chain joins TRBV5-6 to TRBJ2-1; unclear D gene. V lost 1 base and J 0 bases, leaving 8 bases between the germline ends. This CDR3 spans 15 amino acids. Germline V CDR1 and CDR2: SGHDT, YYEEEE. CDR3 in amino acids: CASSLFTLSYNEQFF. CDR3 DNA: TGTGCCAGCAGCTTGTTCACTCTCTCCTACAATGAGCAGTTCTTC.

The rearrangement joins TRBV9 to TRBJ2-1, with D possibly matching TRBD2 (6 bases). CDR1 and CDR2 (germline): SGDLS, YYNGEE. The V end lost 0 bases, the J end lost 5 bases, and 15 bases lay between the germline ends. The CDR3 is 16 residues long. CDR3 region: CASSVGYGSLDNEQFF. CDR3 sequence (DNA): TGTGCCAGCAGCGTAGGGTACGGGAGTTTAGACAATGAGCAGTTCTTC.

Note on this clone: No DNA is shown, since the ends of the CDR3 on it are uncertain; the CDR3 is the one TCRdb lists. J is TRBJ2-1 and V is TRBV27; TRBD2 is the table's D call, not checked against the DNA. CDR1 is MNHEY and CDR2 is SMNVEV in the germline V gene (reference sequence). The length of the CDR3 is 15 amino acids, counting both ends. CDR3 amino acids: CASSTSGGKYNEQFF.

V gene TRBV7-9 combines with J gene TRBJ1-6, with TRBD1 identical over 9 bases. Per the germline V gene, CDR1 is SEHNR and CDR2 is FQNEAQ (reference sequence). The CDR3 has 15 amino acids. V lost 5 bases to trimming and J lost 7 bases; unmatched junction nucleotides: 6. The CDR3 spells CASSPRQGENSPLHF. The CDR3 DNA reads TGTGCCAGCAGCCCCCGACAGGGGGAAAATTCACCCCTCCACTTT. Full variable domain (remainder filled in from reference TRBV7-9 and TRBJ1-6): DTGVSQNPRHKITKRGQNVTFRCDPISEHNRLYWYRQTLGQGPEFLTYFQNEAQLEKSRLLSDRFSAERPKGSFSTLEIQRTEQGDSAMYLCASSPRQGENSPLHFGNGTRLTVT.

This clone was seen a single time. The rearrangement joins TRBV9 to TRBJ1-2; 12 bases fit TRBD1. The trim removed 0 bases at V and 2 bases at J, leaving 11 bases unmatched. The CDR3 totals 19 residues. Germline loops: CDR1 SGDLS, CDR2 YYNGEE. The CDR3 loop is CASSVEPPGQGASNYGYTF. In nucleotides, the CDR3 is TGTGCCAGCAGCGTAGAGCCCCCGGGACAGGGGGCGTCGAACTATGGCTACACCTTC.

The chain employs TRBV7-9 and TRBJ2-3; 13 nucleotides agree with TRBD2. J lost 4 bases, V lost 0 bases, and 4 bases had no gene match. The V gene's germline CDR1 is SEHNR and CDR2 FQNEAQ (reference sequence). This CDR3 has 17 residues. The CDR3 sequence: CASSLARLAGGADTQYF. CDR3 coding DNA: TGTGCCAGCAGCTTAGCCAGACTAGCGGGAGGTGCAGATACGCAGTATTTT.

CDR3 in amino acids: CASSADRSQFF. The CDR3 region has the DNA TGTGCCAGCAGCGCGGACAGGTCGCAGTTCTTC. This chain links TRBV9 with TRBJ2-1, with TRBD1 matching 7 bases. V was pared by 3 bases and J by 12 bases, with 3 bases of the junction left unmatched. The CDR3 is 11 amino acids. Germline V gives CDR1 SGDLS, CDR2 YYNGEE.

This rearrangement joins TRBV5-1 to TRBJ2-7; D might be TRBD2 (5 bases). Germline V gene data show CDR1 as SGHRS and CDR2 as YFSETQ. The V end lost 0 bases, the J end lost 1 base, and 8 bases lay between the germline ends. The CDR3 length is 14 residues. The CDR3 DNA is TGCGCCAGCAGCTTGGTGGACTCTTCCTACGAGCAGTACTTC. Residues: CASSLVDSSYEQYF.

Turning to this clone: Distinct nucleotide sequences in the sample also encode this CDR3. The chain has TRBV4-3 and TRBJ1-1, with a weak D call TRBD1 (5 bases). V gave up 1 base and J gave up 1 base, with 10 bases separating them. This CDR3 is built from 15 residues. Germline CDR1 reads LGHNA; CDR2 reads YSLEER. CDR3 loop: CASSQVPGGNTEAFF. The CDR3 coding sequence is TGCGCCAGCAGCCAAGTCCCGGGGGGGAACACTGAAGCTTTCTTT.

V is TRBV18 and J is TRBJ1-3, with 11 bases that match TRBD1. The junction had 11 bases not matched to a gene; V was cut back by 3 bases and J by 4 bases. This CDR3 has 18 amino acids. Germline CDR1 and CDR2: KGHSH and LQKENI. CDR3 nucleotides: TGTGCCAGCTCACCGGTTGGGACAGGGGGTTTTGACGGAAACACCATATATTTT. Its translation: CASSPVGTGGFDGNTIYF.

This chain uses TRBV10-3 with TRBJ2-2; D is ambiguous. V dropped 4 bases and J dropped 4 bases, with 10 bases sitting between them. CDR3 length: 14 residues. Per the germline V gene, CDR1 is ENHRY and CDR2 is SYGVKD. In DNA form, the CDR3 reads TGTGCCATCAGTGTCGGGTTGGGCACCGGGGAGCTGTTTTTT. Translated, it gives CAISVGLGTGELFF.